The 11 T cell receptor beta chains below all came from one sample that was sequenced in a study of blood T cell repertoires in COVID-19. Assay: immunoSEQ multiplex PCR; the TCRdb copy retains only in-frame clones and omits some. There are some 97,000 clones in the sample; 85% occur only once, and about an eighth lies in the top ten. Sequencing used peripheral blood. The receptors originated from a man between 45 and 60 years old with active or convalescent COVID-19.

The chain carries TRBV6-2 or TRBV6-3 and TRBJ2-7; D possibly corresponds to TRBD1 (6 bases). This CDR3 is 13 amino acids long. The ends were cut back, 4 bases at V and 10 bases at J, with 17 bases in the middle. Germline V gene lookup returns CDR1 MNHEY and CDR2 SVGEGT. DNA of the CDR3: TGTGCCAGCAGTTTATCGACAGGCTACTCCCAGTACTTC. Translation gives CASSLSTGYSQYF.

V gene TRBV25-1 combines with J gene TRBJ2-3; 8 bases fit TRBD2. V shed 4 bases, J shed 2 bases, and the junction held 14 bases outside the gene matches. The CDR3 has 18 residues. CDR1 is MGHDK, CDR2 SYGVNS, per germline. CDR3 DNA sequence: TGTGCCAGCAGTGCCGCCCTACTAGCGGCTATCAACACAGATACGCAGTATTTT. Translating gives CASSAALLAAINTDTQYF.

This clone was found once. This chain's CDR3 is CAWSGASLNYGYTF. Here the CDR3 DNA reads TGTGCCTGGAGTGGGGCCTCGTTAAACTATGGCTACACCTTC. The V call is TRBV30, the J call TRBJ1-2; D is undetermined. The length of the CDR3 is 14 residues. The V gene's germline CDR1 is GTSNPN and CDR2 SVGIG (reference sequence). V lost 1 base and J 2 bases, leaving 11 bases between the germline ends.

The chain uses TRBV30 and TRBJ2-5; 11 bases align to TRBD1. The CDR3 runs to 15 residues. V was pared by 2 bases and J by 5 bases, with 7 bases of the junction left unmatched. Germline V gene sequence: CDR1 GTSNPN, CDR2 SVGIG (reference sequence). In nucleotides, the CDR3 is TGTGCCTGGAGTCCCGGGACAGGGGGGCGGGAGACCCAGTACTTC. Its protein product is CAWSPGTGGRETQYF. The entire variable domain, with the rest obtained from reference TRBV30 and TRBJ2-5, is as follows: SQTIHQWPATLVQPVGSPLSLECTVEGTSNPNLYWYRQAAGRGLQLLFYSVGIGQISSEVPQNLSASRPQDRQFILSSKKLLLSDSGFYLCAWSPGTGGRETQYFGPGTRLLVL.

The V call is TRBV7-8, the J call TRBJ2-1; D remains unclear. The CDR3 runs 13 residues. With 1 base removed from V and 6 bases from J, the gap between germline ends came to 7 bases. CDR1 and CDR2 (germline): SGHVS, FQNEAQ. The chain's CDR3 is CASSLGPSNEQFF. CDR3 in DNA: TGTGCCAGCAGCTTAGGCCCTAGCAATGAGCAGTTCTTC.

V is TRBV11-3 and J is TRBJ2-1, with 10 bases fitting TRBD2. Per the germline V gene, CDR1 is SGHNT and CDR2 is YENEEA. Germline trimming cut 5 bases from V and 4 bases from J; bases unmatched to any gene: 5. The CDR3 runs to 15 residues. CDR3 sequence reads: CASSLEREGYNEQFF. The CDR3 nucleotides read TGTGCCAGCAGCCTCGAGCGGGAGGGGTACAATGAGCAGTTCTTC.

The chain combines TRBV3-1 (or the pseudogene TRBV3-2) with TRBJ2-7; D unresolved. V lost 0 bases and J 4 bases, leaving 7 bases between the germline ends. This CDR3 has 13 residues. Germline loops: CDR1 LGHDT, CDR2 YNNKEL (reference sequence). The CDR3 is CASSQDLGYEQYF. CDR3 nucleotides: TGTGCCAGCAGCCAAGATCTCGGGTACGAGCAGTACTTC.

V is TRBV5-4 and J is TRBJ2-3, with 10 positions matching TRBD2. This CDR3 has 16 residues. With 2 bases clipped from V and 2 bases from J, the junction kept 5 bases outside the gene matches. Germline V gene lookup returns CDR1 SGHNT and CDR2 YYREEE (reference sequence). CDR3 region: CASSFGLAGVTDTQYF. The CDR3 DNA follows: TGTGCCAGCAGCTTCGGGCTAGCGGGAGTCACAGATACGCAGTATTTT.

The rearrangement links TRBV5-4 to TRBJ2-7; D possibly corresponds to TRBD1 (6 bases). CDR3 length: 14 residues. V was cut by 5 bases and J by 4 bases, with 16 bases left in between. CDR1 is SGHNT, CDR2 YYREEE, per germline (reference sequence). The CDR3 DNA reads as TGTGCCAGCAGGGGGGCAGGTTCGGGATACGAGCAGTACTTC. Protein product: CASRGAGSGYEQYF.

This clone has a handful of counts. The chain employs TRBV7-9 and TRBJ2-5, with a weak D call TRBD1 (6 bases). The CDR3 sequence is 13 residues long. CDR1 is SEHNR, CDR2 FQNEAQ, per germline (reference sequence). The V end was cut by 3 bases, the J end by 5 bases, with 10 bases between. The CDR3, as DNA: TGTGCCAGCAGCTTGAGTAGGGGGGAGACCCAGTACTTC. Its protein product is CASSLSRGETQYF.

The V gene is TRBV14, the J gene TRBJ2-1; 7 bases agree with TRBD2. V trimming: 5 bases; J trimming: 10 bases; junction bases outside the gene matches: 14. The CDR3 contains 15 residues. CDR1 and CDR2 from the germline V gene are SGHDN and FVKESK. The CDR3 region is CASSKGVSGGSEQFF. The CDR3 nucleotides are TGTGCCAGCAGCAAAGGGGTCTCGGGAGGATCGGAGCAGTTCTTC.